The T cell receptor beta chain described here comes from a study of graft-versus-host responses after intestinal transplantation. The J segment lost 1 base and the V segment lost 4 bases, leaving 0 bases of the junction unmatched. The CDR3 is 13 residues long. CDR1 and CDR2 from the germline V gene are SGHTA and FQGTGA. Assay used: immunoSEQ multiplex PCR; TCRdb lists only in-frame clones, some missing. The sample has 13,000 or so clones; roughly 81% are singletons. Graft tissue processing released intraepithelial and lamina propria lymphocytes. The sequence came from a human patient who received an intestinal transplant, so some T cells may come from the graft donor. The chain uses TRBV7-3 and TRBJ1-1, with TRBD1 identical over 7 bases. Sample: ileum tissue, taken 16 days after intestinal transplant. The CDR3 here is CASSSGGNTEAFF. CDR3 DNA: TGTGCCAGCAGCTCAGGGGGGAACACTGAAGCTTTCTTT.